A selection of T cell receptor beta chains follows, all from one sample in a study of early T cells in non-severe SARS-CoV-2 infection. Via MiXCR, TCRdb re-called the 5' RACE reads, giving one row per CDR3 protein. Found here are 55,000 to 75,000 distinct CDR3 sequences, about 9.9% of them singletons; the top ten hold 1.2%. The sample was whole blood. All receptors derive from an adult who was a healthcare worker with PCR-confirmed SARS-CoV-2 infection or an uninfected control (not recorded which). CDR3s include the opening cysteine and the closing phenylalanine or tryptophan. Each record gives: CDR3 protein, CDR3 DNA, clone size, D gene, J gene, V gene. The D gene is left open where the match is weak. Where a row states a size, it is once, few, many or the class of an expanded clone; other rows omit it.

CDR3: CSVELGTETQYF; DNA: TGCAGCGTTGAACTGGGGACGGAGACCCAGTACTTC; size: .; D: .; J: TRBJ2-5; V: TRBV29-1
CDR3: CASSRQGLSAVTQYF; DNA: TGTGCCAGCAGCCGACAGGGGTTATCAGCGGTGACCCAGTACTTC; size: many; D: TRBD1; J: TRBJ2-5; V: TRBV7-9
CDR3: CSVGKSGDGELFF; DNA: TGCAGCGTTGGGAAATCCGGGGACGGGGAGCTGTTTTTT; size: .; D: .; J: TRBJ2-2; V: TRBV29-1
CDR3: CASSSSTDSTDTQYF; DNA: TGTGCCAGCAGCTCCTCTACGGACTCCACAGATACGCAGTATTTT; size: few; D: .; J: TRBJ2-3; V: TRBV11-1
CDR3: CASSQVQTGQETQYF; DNA: TGCGCCAGCAGCCAAGTGCAGACAGGGCAAGAGACCCAGTACTTC; size: .; D: TRBD1; J: TRBJ2-5; V: TRBV4-1
CDR3: CASSLSLGTTNEKLFF; DNA: TGTGCCAGCAGCCTGAGCTTGGGGACAACTAATGAAAAACTGTTTTTT; size: many; D: .; J: TRBJ1-4; V: TRBV11-2
CDR3: CASSLASGAQPQHF; DNA: TGCGCCAGCAGCTTGGCCTCAGGGGCTCAGCCCCAGCATTTT; size: .; D: .; J: TRBJ1-5; V: TRBV5-1
CDR3: CASSSLRGPKNIQYF; DNA: TGTGCCAGCAGCTCCCTGAGGGGTCCCAAAAACATTCAGTACTTC; size: many; D: .; J: TRBJ2-4; V: TRBV11-2
CDR3: CASSLGQHNEQFF; DNA: TGTGCCAGCAGCCTGGGACAGCACAATGAGCAGTTCTTC; size: few; D: TRBD1; J: TRBJ2-1; V: TRBV7-9
CDR3: CASSLDGLNEKLFF; DNA: TGCGCCAGCAGCTTGGACGGGCTTAATGAAAAACTGTTTTTT; size: few; D: .; J: TRBJ1-4; V: TRBV5-1
CDR3: CAGRGPQFYEQFF; DNA: TGCGCCGGTCGGGGCCCCCAATTCTATGAGCAGTTCTTC; size: .; D: .; J: TRBJ2-1; V: TRBV6-1
CDR3: CATSDNTGSNQPQHF; DNA: TGTGCCACCAGTGATAATACAGGGTCCAATCAGCCCCAGCATTTT; size: few; D: .; J: TRBJ1-5; V: TRBV24-1
CDR3: CASKRGLAPDSEQFF; DNA: TGTGCCAGCAAAAGAGGACTAGCGCCGGACAGTGAGCAGTTCTTC; size: .; D: TRBD2; J: TRBJ2-1; V: TRBV7-2
CDR3: CASSLRTGPVMNTEAFF; DNA: TGCGCCAGCAGCTTAAGGACAGGGCCAGTCATGAACACTGAAGCTTTCTTT; size: few; D: TRBD1; J: TRBJ1-1; V: TRBV5-1
CDR3: CASRYRGGGTEAFF; DNA: TGCGCCAGCAGGTATAGGGGGGGAGGCACTGAAGCTTTCTTT; size: many; D: .; J: TRBJ1-1; V: TRBV4-1
CDR3: CASSLDVTHNYGYTF; DNA: TGCGCCAGCAGCTTGGACGTCACCCATAACTATGGCTACACCTTC; size: many; D: .; J: TRBJ1-2; V: TRBV5-1
CDR3: CASSLQNDIQYF; DNA: TGTGCCAGCAGTTTACAGAATGACATTCAGTACTTC; size: many; D: .; J: TRBJ2-4; V: TRBV12-3/TRBV12-4
CDR3: CASSPFGGGASDTQYF; DNA: TGTGCCAGCTCACCATTTGGCGGGGGGGCCTCAGATACGCAGTATTTT; size: few; D: TRBD2; J: TRBJ2-3; V: TRBV18
CDR3: CASSQYGSELFF; DNA: TGTGCCAGCAGCCAATACGGTTCCGAGCTGTTTTTT; size: many; D: .; J: TRBJ2-2; V: TRBV3-1
CDR3: CASIWGQTGELFF; DNA: TGTGCCAGCATTTGGGGGCAGACCGGGGAGCTGTTTTTT; size: .; D: .; J: TRBJ2-2; V: TRBV2
CDR3: CASSPSTIYTEAFF; DNA: TGCGCCAGCAGCCCGTCCACGATATACACTGAAGCTTTCTTT; size: .; D: .; J: TRBJ1-1; V: TRBV5-1
CDR3: CASKVQGTNYGYTF; DNA: TGTGCCAGCAAAGTACAGGGCACTAACTATGGCTACACCTTC; size: few; D: .; J: TRBJ1-2; V: TRBV2
CDR3: CASSYTGLADTQYF; DNA: TGTGCCAGCAGTTACACGGGATTGGCAGATACGCAGTATTTT; size: .; D: .; J: TRBJ2-3; V: TRBV27
CDR3: CASSALSGSSYNEQFF; DNA: TGTGCCAGCAGCGCCCTTAGCGGGAGCTCCTACAATGAGCAGTTCTTC; size: few; D: TRBD2; J: TRBJ2-1; V: TRBV2
CDR3: CASSFGRDQETQYF; DNA: TGTGCCAGCAGCTTTGGCAGGGACCAAGAGACCCAGTACTTC; size: many; D: .; J: TRBJ2-5; V: TRBV5-4
CDR3: CASSLARLTGRNTEAFF; DNA: TGTGCCAGCAGCTTAGCGCGGCTGACAGGTCGTAACACTGAAGCTTTCTTT; size: many; D: .; J: TRBJ1-1; V: TRBV7-2
CDR3: CASSLNQGNTIYF; DNA: TGTGCCAGCAGCTTAAATCAGGGGAACACCATATATTTT; size: few; D: .; J: TRBJ1-3; V: TRBV7-7